This T cell receptor beta chain was captured by sequencing in a study of tumor-infiltrating lymphocytes in primary liver carcinoma. Overall study: Through surgical resection, the patients' primary liver carcinoma was treated. In every tissue type, samples returned a similar yield of roughly 3.65 to 7.5 million productive TCRbeta reads.

With roughly 540 ng total RNA as template and a constant-region primer, TCR beta cDNA was made. Three nested multiplex PCR rounds of slightly modified ARM-PCR generated TCR beta libraries. A C-beta reverse primer was combined with TRBV1-TRBV30 forward primers in the first two PCR rounds, and each round had approximately 10 cycles. TCRdb recomputed calls from the multiplex PCR reads with MiXCR, one row per CDR3 protein. The top ten hold approximately 5.9% of the sample, which has about 330,000 distinct CDR3 sequences, roughly two thirds seen once. There are many counts of this clonotype. Unsorted whole blood supplied the blood RNA, and germline DNA was isolated too. V lost 4 bases to trimming and J lost 4 bases; unmatched junction nucleotides: 17. The CDR3 runs to 17 residues. Germline V CDR1 and CDR2: SGHDT, YYEEEE.

Sequenced input: peripheral blood. The clonotype comes from a man aged 40-50 years with primary liver carcinoma and hepatitis B virus infection. V gene TRBV5-6 combines with J gene TRBJ2-7; 7 nucleotides agree with TRBD2. CDR3 coding DNA: TGTGCCAGCAGCCCAGGGACGGCGGGAGCGAATCAATACGAGCAGTACTTC. Its translation: CASSPGTAGANQYEQYF.